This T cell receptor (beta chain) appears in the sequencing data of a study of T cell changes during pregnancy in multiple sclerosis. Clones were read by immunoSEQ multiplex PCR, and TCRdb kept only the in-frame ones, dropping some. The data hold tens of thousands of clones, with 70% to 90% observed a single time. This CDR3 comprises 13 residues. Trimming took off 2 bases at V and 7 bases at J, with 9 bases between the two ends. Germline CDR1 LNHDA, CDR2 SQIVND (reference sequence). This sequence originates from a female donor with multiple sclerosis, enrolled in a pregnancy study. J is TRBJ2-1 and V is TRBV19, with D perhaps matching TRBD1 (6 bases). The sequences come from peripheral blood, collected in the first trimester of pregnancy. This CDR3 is CASSIPDRNEQFF. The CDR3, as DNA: TGTGCCAGTAGTATACCCGACAGGAATGAGCAGTTCTTC. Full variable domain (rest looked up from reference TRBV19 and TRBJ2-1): DGGITQSPKYLFRKEGQNVTLSCEQNLNHDAMYWYRQDPGQGLRLIYYSQIVNDFQKGDIAEGYSVSREKKESFPLTVTSAQKNPTAFYLCASSIPDRNEQFFGPGTRLTVL.